The entry below gives a single T cell receptor (beta chain) sequence along with its context. V was pared by 0 bases and J by 0 bases, with 9 bases between. This CDR3 contains 15 residues. The germline gives CDR1 DFQATT, CDR2 SNEGSKA (reference sequence). The data belong to a study of T cells after yellow fever vaccination. TCRdb itself ran the 5' RACE reads through MiXCR, one entry per CDR3 protein. The sample shows 500,000 to 650,000 distinct CDR3 sequences, 13% of them seen only once. The sequenced sample was PBMCs, obtained on the day of the yellow fever booster vaccination. This sequence joins TRBV20-1 and TRBJ1-5; D is undetermined. The receptor was derived from a man in his thirties or forties who received the YFV17D yellow fever vaccine. This CDR3 is CSARDRGYSNQPQHF. DNA for the CDR3: TGCAGTGCTAGAGATCGAGGATATAGCAATCAGCCCCAGCATTTT.